The 17 T cell receptor beta chains below were found in one sample sequenced in a study of identical twins. One entry per CDR3 protein results from TCRdb running MiXCR on the 5' RACE reads. The table lists 350,000 or so distinct CDR3 sequences, more than 9% of them singletons. These sequences were also reported in another study, on yellow fever vaccine responses in identical twins.

What was sequenced was CD8+ T cells sorted from blood. The receptors come from a woman aged 18-29 years in good health.

J is TRBJ2-1 and V is TRBV27; TRBD2 agrees at 7 bases. The CDR3 extends over 15 amino acids. The trim removed 5 bases at V and 2 bases at J, leaving 6 bases unmatched. Germline CDR1 and CDR2: MNHEY and SMNVEV (reference sequence). The CDR3 nucleotides are TGTGCCAGCAGTCCCTGGCGGGAGACCTACAATGAGCAGTTCTTC. This encodes CASSPWRETYNEQFF.

V usage is TRBV29-1 and J usage is TRBJ2-3; D not certain. This CDR3 has 15 amino acids. V was trimmed by 0 bases and J by 0 bases, leaving 10 bases between them. CDR1 and CDR2 from the germline V gene are SQVTM and ANQGSEA. The CDR3, as DNA: TGCAGCGTTGAAGATTGGAACAAAAGCACAGATACGCAGTATTTT. This encodes CSVEDWNKSTDTQYF.

This clonotype came up a few times. The CDR3 region is CSARSSGSSYNEQFF. The CDR3 DNA reads TGCAGTGCTAGGTCTTCTGGGAGCTCCTACAATGAGCAGTTCTTC. The chain combines TRBV20-1 with TRBJ2-1; D may be TRBD2 (5 bases). CDR3 size: 15 residues. Germline V CDR1 and CDR2: DFQATT, SNEGSKA (reference sequence). Trimming took off 3 bases at V and 0 bases at J, with 12 bases between the two ends.

This clonotype was seen many times. J is TRBJ1-2 and V is TRBV12-3 or TRBV12-4; the D is unclear. The germline V and J ends were trimmed by 5 bases and 7 bases, with 11 bases remaining between them. This CDR3 region has 12 residues. The CDR3 here is CASSPRFGGYTF. The CDR3 DNA is TGTGCCAGCAGTCCCCGGTTTGGTGGCTACACCTTC.

V usage is TRBV4-1 and J usage is TRBJ2-7, with TRBD2 identical over 9 bases. In germline, CDR1 is MGHRA, CDR2 YSYEKL. The CDR3 covers 15 residues. J lost 3 bases, V lost 4 bases, and 7 bases had no gene match. CDR3 protein: CASSPAGGGFYEQYV. The CDR3 DNA is TGCGCCAGCAGCCCGGCGGGGGGGGGGTTCTACGAGCAGTACGTC.

This clonotype turned up a few times. This chain joins TRBV6-5 and TRBJ1-1; 9 bases line up with TRBD1. The germline gives CDR1 MNHEY, CDR2 SVGAGI. The CDR3 consists of 14 residues. V gave up 0 bases and J gave up 4 bases; unmatched junction bases: 0. The CDR3 DNA follows: TGTGCCAGCAGTTACTCGACAGGGGGCACTGAAGCTTTCTTT. Its protein product is CASSYSTGGTEAFF.

The chain couples TRBV2 to TRBJ2-7, with D hard to call. The germline V gene has CDR1 SNHLY and CDR2 FYNNEI. Trimming shortened V by 7 bases and J by 2 bases, and 12 bases separated the two germline ends. The length of the CDR3 is 13 residues. The CDR3 DNA reads as TGTGCCAGCACTCCCGAACAGCCCTACGAGCAGTACTTC. Amino acids: CASTPEQPYEQYF.

The V call is TRBV6-5, the J call TRBJ2-7, with 9 bases matching TRBD1. The CDR3 has 16 residues. The trim removed 3 bases at V and 4 bases at J, leaving 10 bases unmatched. CDR1 and CDR2 from the germline V gene are MNHEY and SVGAGI. For the CDR3, the DNA is TGTGCCAGCAGTTATTCCGGGTGGGACAGGGAATACGAGCAGTACTTC. Protein sequence: CASSYSGWDREYEQYF.

Only a few counts were recorded for this clonotype. V and J are TRBV20-1 and TRBJ2-5; tentative D call: TRBD2 (5 bases). V dropped 0 bases and J dropped 5 bases, with 10 bases sitting between them. The CDR3 is 13 amino acids. The V gene's germline CDR1 is DFQATT and CDR2 SNEGSKA (reference sequence). The CDR3 region is CSARESGLETQYF. The CDR3 region has the DNA TGCAGTGCTAGAGAGTCGGGGTTGGAGACCCAGTACTTC.

This clonotype occurred a few times. The chain couples TRBV2 to TRBJ2-1; 8 bases are a match to TRBD1. The CDR3 is made up of 14 amino acids. Trimming took 3 bases from V and 4 from J; bases not matched to a gene: 2. CDR1 and CDR2 from the germline V gene are SNHLY and FYNNEI. CDR3 region: CASSDGDRYNEQFF. In DNA, the CDR3 is TGTGCCAGCAGTGACGGGGACAGGTACAATGAGCAGTTCTTC.

This clonotype was counted only a few times. The chain joins TRBV11-1 to TRBJ2-2; 11 bases are shared with TRBD2. This CDR3 has 20 amino acids. Germline assignment: CDR1 SGHAT and CDR2 FQDESV (reference sequence). The V gene end was trimmed by 4 bases and the J gene end by 0 bases; junction bases not matched to a gene: 13. The chain's CDR3 is CASSYIGLAGVSSNTGELFF. In nucleotides, the CDR3 is TGTGCCAGCAGCTACATAGGACTAGCGGGCGTTTCCTCGAACACCGGGGAGCTGTTTTTT. The full variable domain, its missing parts supplied by reference TRBV11-1 and TRBJ2-2, is EAEVAQSPRYKITEKSQAVAFWCDPISGHATLYWYRQILGQGPELLVQFQDESVVDDSQLPKDRFSAERLKGVDSTLKIQPAELGDSAMYLCASSYIGLAGVSSNTGELFFGEGSRLTVL.

The chain carries TRBV19 and TRBJ2-1; 8 bases line up with TRBD2. This CDR3 region has 15 residues. Trimming at V came to 2 bases and at J to 4 bases, leaving 4 bases not matched to a gene. Germline assignment: CDR1 LNHDA and CDR2 SQIVND (reference sequence). The CDR3: CASSIWAGGYNEQFF. The CDR3 bases are TGTGCCAGTAGTATATGGGCGGGGGGTTACAATGAGCAGTTCTTC.

This clonotype was seen at least ten times. This rearrangement joins TRBV4-1 to TRBJ2-7; 7 nucleotides align to TRBD1. Germline assignment: CDR1 MGHRA and CDR2 YSYEKL. The trim removed 3 bases at V and 4 bases at J, leaving 9 bases unmatched. The CDR3 has 15 residues. The DNA of the CDR3 is TGCGCCAGCAGCCAGACGACAGGGCCTGCTTACGAGCAGTACGTC. Amino acid sequence: CASSQTTGPAYEQYV.

The sample holds a few counts of this clonotype. The rearrangement links TRBV19 to TRBJ2-5; 7 bases align to TRBD2. Trimming took 4 bases from V and 2 from J; bases not matched to a gene: 7. Germline CDR1 LNHDA, CDR2 SQIVND (reference sequence). This CDR3 comprises 15 residues. The CDR3 DNA is TGTGCCAGTAGTAGAGCGGGGAGCGTTCAAGAGACCCAGTACTTC. It is translated as CASSRAGSVQETQYF.

Only a few counts were recorded for this clonotype. V usage is TRBV12-3 or TRBV12-4 and J usage is TRBJ2-7, with TRBD1 matching over 7 bases. V lost 7 bases, J lost 7 bases, and 13 bases stayed unmatched. CDR3 length: 14 residues. CDR3 sequence (DNA): TGTGCCAGCAACCTACAGGGGCCGCTCCATGAGCAGTACTTC. Its translation: CASNLQGPLHEQYF.

This rearrangement joins TRBV12-3 or TRBV12-4 to TRBJ2-5; D is unresolved. This CDR3 comprises 15 residues. Trimming removed 3 bases at V and 2 bases at J, with 13 bases between. The CDR3 nucleotides read TGTGCCAGCAGTTTCGGTGGGATTCCTCAAGAGACCCAGTACTTC. Encoded protein: CASSFGGIPQETQYF.

V and J are TRBV6-1 and TRBJ2-2, with TRBD1 identical over 9 bases. Germline values: CDR1 MNHNS, CDR2 SASEGT. The V and J ends lost 5 bases and 2 bases, in that order; junction bases with no gene match: 6. This CDR3 is built from 16 residues. CDR3 region: CASSHPGQGNTGELFF. DNA of the CDR3: TGTGCCAGCAGTCATCCGGGACAGGGAAACACCGGGGAGCTGTTTTTT.